The text below deals with one T cell receptor (beta chain). These data belong to a study of blood T cell repertoires in COVID-19. The trim removed 2 bases at V and 6 bases at J, leaving 3 bases unmatched. Germline V gene data show CDR1 as MDHEN and CDR2 as SYDVKM. The CDR3 is 15 amino acids. The table came from immunoSEQ multiplex PCR; TCRdb's copy has only in-frame clones and leaves some out. The sample contains about 180,000 clones, around 86% of which appear only once. V and J are TRBV28 and TRBJ2-1; 11 bases are shared with TRBD2. Sequencing input: PBMCs or T cells enriched from blood (not recorded which). The clonotype comes from a woman aged 25 to 39 who had recovered from COVID-19. CDR3 in DNA: TGTGCCAGCAGTTTAATAACTAGCGGGAGCAATGAGCAGTTCTTC. It yields the protein CASSLITSGSNEQFF. Variable domain in full (rest from reference TRBV28 and TRBJ2-1): DVKVTQSSRYLVKRTGEKVFLECVQDMDHENMFWYRQDPGLGLRLIYFSYDVKMKEKGDIPEGYSVSREKKERFSLILESASTNQTSMYLCASSLITSGSNEQFFGPGTRLTVL.